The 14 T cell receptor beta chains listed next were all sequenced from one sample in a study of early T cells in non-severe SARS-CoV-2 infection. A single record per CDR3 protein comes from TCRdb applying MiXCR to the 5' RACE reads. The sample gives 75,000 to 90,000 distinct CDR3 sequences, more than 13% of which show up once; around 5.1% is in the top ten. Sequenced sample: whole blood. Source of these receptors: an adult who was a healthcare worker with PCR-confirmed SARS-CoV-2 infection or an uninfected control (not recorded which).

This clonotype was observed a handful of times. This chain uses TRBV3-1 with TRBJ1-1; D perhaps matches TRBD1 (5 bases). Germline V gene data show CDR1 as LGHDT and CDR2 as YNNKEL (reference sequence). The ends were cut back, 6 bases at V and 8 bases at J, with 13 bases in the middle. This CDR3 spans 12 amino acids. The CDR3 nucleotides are TGTGCCAGCAGTCTACAGAACAGGGAAGCTTTCTTT. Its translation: CASSLQNREAFF.

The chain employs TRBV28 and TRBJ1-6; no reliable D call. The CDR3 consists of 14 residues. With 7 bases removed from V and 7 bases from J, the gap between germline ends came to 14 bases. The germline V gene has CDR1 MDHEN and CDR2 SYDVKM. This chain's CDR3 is CASIGQAGNSPLHF. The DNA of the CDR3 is TGTGCCAGCATAGGGCAGGCGGGGAATTCACCCCTCCACTTT.

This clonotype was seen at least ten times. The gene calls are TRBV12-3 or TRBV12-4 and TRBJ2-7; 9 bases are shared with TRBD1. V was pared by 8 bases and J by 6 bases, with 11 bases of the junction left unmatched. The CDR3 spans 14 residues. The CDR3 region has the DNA TGTGCCAGCCCCCTCGAGACAGGGGGATGCGAGCAGTACTTC. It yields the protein CASPLETGGCEQYF.

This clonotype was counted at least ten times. Here the CDR3 DNA reads TGTGCCAGCAGTGACGTCCTAATACTCTCCTACGAGCAGTACTTC. Translation: CASSDVLILSYEQYF. This chain connects TRBV2 to TRBJ2-7; no clear D gene. V lost 3 bases and J 0 bases, leaving 12 bases between the germline ends. Germline V gene lookup returns CDR1 SNHLY and CDR2 FYNNEI. This CDR3 contains 15 residues.

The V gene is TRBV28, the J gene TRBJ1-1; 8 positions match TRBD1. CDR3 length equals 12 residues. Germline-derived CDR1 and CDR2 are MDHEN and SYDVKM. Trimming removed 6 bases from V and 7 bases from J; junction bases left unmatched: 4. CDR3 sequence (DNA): TGTGCCAGCAGCCTAGGACAGGGTGAAGCTTTCTTT. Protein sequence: CASSLGQGEAFF.

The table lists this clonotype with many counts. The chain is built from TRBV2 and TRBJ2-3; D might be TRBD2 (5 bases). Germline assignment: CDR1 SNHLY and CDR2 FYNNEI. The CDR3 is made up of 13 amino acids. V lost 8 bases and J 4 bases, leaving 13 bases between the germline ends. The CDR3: CASFKGDPDTQYF. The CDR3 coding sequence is TGTGCCAGCTTCAAGGGAGACCCAGATACGCAGTATTTT.

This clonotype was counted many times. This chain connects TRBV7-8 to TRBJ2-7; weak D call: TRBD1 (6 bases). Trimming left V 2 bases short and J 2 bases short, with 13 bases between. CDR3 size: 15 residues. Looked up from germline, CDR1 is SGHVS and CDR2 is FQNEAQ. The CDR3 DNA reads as TGTGCCAGCAGCTTAAGCAGGGGCCCACCCTACGAGCAGTACTTC. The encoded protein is CASSLSRGPPYEQYF.

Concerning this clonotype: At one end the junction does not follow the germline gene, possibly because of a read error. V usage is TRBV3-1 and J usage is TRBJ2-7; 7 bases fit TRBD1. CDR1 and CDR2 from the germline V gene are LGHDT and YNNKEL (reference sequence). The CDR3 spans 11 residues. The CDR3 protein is CASSQYGTVNF. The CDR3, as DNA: TGTGCCAGCAGCCAGTACGGGACAGTAAACTTC.

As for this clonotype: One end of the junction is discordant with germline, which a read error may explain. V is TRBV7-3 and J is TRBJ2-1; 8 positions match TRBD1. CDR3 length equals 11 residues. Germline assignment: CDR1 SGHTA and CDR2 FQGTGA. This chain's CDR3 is CASSSRDRQVF. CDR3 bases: TGTGCCAGCAGCTCCCGGGACAGGCAGGTCTTC. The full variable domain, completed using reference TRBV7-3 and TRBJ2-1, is GAGVSQTPSNKVTEKGKYVELRCDPISGHTALYWYRQSLGQGPEFLIYFQGTGAADDSGLPNDRFFAVRPEGSVSTLKIQRTERGDSAVYLCASSSRDRQVFGPGTRLTVL.

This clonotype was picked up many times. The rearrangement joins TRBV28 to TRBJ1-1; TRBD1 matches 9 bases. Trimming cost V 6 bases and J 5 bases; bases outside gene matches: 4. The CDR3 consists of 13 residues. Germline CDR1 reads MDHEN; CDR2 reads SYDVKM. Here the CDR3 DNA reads TGTGCCAGCAGGCGACAGGGGGGGACTGAAGCTTTCTTT. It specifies CASRRQGGTEAFF.

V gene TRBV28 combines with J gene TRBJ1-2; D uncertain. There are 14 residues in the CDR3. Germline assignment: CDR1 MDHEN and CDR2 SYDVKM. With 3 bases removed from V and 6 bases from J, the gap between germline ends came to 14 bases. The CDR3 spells CASSFGDRGNGYTF. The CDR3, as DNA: TGTGCCAGCAGTTTTGGGGATCGGGGTAATGGCTACACCTTC.

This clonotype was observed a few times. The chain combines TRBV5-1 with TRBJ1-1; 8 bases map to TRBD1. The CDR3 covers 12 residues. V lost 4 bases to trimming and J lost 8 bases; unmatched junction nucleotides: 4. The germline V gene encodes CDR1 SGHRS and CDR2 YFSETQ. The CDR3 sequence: CASSLDRGEAFF. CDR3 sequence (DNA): TGCGCCAGCAGCCTAGACAGGGGAGAAGCTTTCTTT.

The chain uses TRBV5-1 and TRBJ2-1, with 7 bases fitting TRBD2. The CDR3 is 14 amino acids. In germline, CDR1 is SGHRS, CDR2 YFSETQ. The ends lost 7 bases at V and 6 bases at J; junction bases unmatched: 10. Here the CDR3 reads CASSGTSGANEQFF. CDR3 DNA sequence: TGCGCCAGCTCCGGGACGAGCGGGGCCAATGAGCAGTTCTTC.

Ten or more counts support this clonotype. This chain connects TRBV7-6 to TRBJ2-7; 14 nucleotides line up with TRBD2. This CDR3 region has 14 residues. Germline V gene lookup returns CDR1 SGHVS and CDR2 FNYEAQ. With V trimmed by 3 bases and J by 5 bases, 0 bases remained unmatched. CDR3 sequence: CASSLGLAGDEQYF. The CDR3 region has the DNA TGTGCCAGCAGCTTGGGACTAGCGGGAGACGAGCAGTACTTC.